These 20 T cell receptor beta chains were sequenced from one sample in a study of radiation and T cells in renal cell carcinoma. Time point: blood 2 weeks post-SBRT. As to treatment: 15 Gy SBRT to primary tumor, nephrectomy 4 weeks later. Clones were read by immunoSEQ multiplex PCR, and TCRdb kept only the in-frame ones, dropping some. The data contain 150,000 to 190,000 clones, roughly 87% of them seen just once; the ten biggest clones take up roughly 13%. Sample: blood, taken from a patient whose treatment included radiotherapy and nephrectomy. The origin of the receptors is a woman between 45 and 65 years old with renal cell carcinoma.

The V gene is TRBV5-1, the J gene TRBJ1-6; 9 bases fit TRBD1. Losses at the gene ends were 0 bases for V and 8 bases for J; bases not matched to a gene: 6. Germline CDR1 is SGHRS and CDR2 is YFSETQ. The CDR3 is 16 amino acids. CDR3 DNA sequence: TGCGCCAGCAGCTTGGGGGACAGGGTGGGGTATTCACCCCTCCACTTT. This sequence encodes CASSLGDRVGYSPLHF.

The J gene is TRBJ2-5, the V gene TRBV30; TRBD2 agrees at 11 bases. CDR1 is GTSNPN, CDR2 SVGIG, per germline (reference sequence). There are 15 residues in the CDR3. The ends lost 3 bases at V and 8 bases at J; junction bases unmatched: 11. In DNA, the CDR3 is TGTGCCTGGAGCCCCCCACTAGCGGGGGTCCTCACCCAGTACTTC. Protein sequence: CAWSPPLAGVLTQYF. The variable domain in full, with the rest retrieved from reference TRBV30 and TRBJ2-5, is SQTIHQWPATLVQPVGSPLSLECTVEGTSNPNLYWYRQAAGRGLQLLFYSVGIGQISSEVPQNLSASRPQDRQFILSSKKLLLSDSGFYLCAWSPPLAGVLTQYFGPGTRLLVL.

The V gene is TRBV5-1, the J gene TRBJ2-6; D is unresolved. The length of the CDR3 is 15 residues. Germline loops: CDR1 SGHRS, CDR2 YFSETQ. Trimming removed 0 bases from V and 4 bases from J, with 8 bases in between. The CDR3 DNA reads TGCGCCAGCAGCTTGGATGGGAAGGGGGCCAACGTCCTGACTTTC. Its translation: CASSLDGKGANVLTF.

The rearrangement links TRBV5-1 to TRBJ2-3, with 7 bases lining up with TRBD2. This CDR3 contains 16 residues. Per the germline V gene, CDR1 is SGHRS and CDR2 is YFSETQ. V lost 0 bases, J lost 4 bases, and 8 bases stayed unmatched. The CDR3 spells CASSLDGLGHSDTQYF. CDR3 coding DNA: TGCGCCAGCAGCTTGGACGGACTAGGTCATTCAGATACGCAGTATTTT.

This clone was detected a few times. The chain couples TRBV30 to TRBJ1-6; no clear D gene. Trimming pared 0 bases from V and 8 bases from J, leaving 11 bases between. The CDR3 is made up of 14 amino acids. Germline V gene data show CDR1 as GTSNPN and CDR2 as SVGIG (reference sequence). CDR3 loop: CAWSVGGFDSPLHF. CDR3 DNA sequence: TGTGCCTGGAGTGTTGGAGGGTTTGATTCACCCCTCCACTTT.

V gene TRBV7-2 combines with J gene TRBJ1-2, with 8 bases that match TRBD1. Germline V gene lookup returns CDR1 SGHTA and CDR2 FQGNSA. The CDR3 extends over 14 amino acids. V dropped 3 bases and J dropped 7; count of bases not matched to a gene: 7. CDR3 nucleotides: TGTGCCAGCAGCTTGGGGACAGGCGTCCTTGGCTACACCTTC. Encoded protein: CASSLGTGVLGYTF.

V gene TRBV19 combines with J gene TRBJ1-1; 9 bases line up with TRBD1. Germline-derived CDR1 and CDR2 are LNHDA and SQIVND (reference sequence). The ends lost 6 bases at V and 4 bases at J; junction bases unmatched: 15. This CDR3 is 17 amino acids long. The CDR3 region is CASRYSENRGQITEAFF. DNA of the CDR3: TGTGCCAGTAGGTACTCCGAGAACAGGGGGCAGATCACTGAAGCTTTCTTT.

The chain couples TRBV6-1 to TRBJ1-2; perhaps TRBD1 as D (5 bases). Germline V lookup: CDR1 MNHNS, CDR2 SASEGT. This CDR3 is built from 15 residues. Trimming took off 0 bases at V and 4 bases at J, with 12 bases between the two ends. CDR3 loop: CASSEASGHGYGYTF. Here the CDR3 DNA reads TGTGCCAGCAGTGAAGCATCGGGGCATGGCTATGGCTACACCTTC.

The gene calls are TRBV30 and TRBJ1-5, with no clear D. Germline lookup yields CDR1 GTSNPN and CDR2 SVGIG (reference sequence). CDR3 size: 14 residues. The germline V and J ends were trimmed by 2 bases and 0 bases, with 8 bases remaining between them. CDR3 DNA sequence: TGTGCCTGGAGTACCCTAAATAGCAATCAGCCCCAGCATTTT. This sequence encodes CAWSTLNSNQPQHF.

The chain employs TRBV5-4 and TRBJ2-7; a weak D match, TRBD1 (7 bases). Trimming took off 10 bases at V and 2 bases at J, with 19 bases between the two ends. CDR3 length: 14 residues. Germline values: CDR1 SGHNT, CDR2 YYREEE (reference sequence). The CDR3 DNA is TGTGCCGGTTCGAAGGGGGGACAGACCTACGAGCAGTACTTC. Amino acid sequence: CAGSKGGQTYEQYF.

The CDR3 spells CASRSEVLSGNTIYF. Here the CDR3 DNA reads TGTGCCAGCAGGTCCGAGGTCCTCTCTGGAAACACCATATATTTT. The chain is built from TRBV6-5 and TRBJ1-3; D remains unclear. The CDR3 is 15 amino acids. Germline values: CDR1 MNHEY, CDR2 SVGAGI. Trimming shortened V by 6 bases and J by 0 bases, and 12 bases separated the two germline ends.

V gene TRBV6-6 combines with J gene TRBJ1-5; D is ambiguous. This CDR3 spans 16 amino acids. Germline V gives CDR1 MNHNY, CDR2 SVGAGI (reference sequence). V was trimmed by 6 bases and J by 0 bases, leaving 15 bases between them. CDR3 nucleotides: TGTGCCAGCAGCTCCCTGGACCTTTATAGCAATCAGCCCCAGCATTTT. Protein product: CASSSLDLYSNQPQHF.

The chain links TRBV7-9 to TRBJ1-4, with D possibly being TRBD1 (5 bases). The ends were cut back, 11 bases at V and 0 bases at J, with 10 bases in the middle. The CDR3 length is 13 residues. The germline V gene encodes CDR1 SEHNR and CDR2 FQNEAQ (reference sequence). CDR3 nucleotide sequence: TGTGCCCTTCAGGGAGCAACTAATGAAAAACTGTTTTTT. It encodes CALQGATNEKLFF.

This clone is medium-sized (0.01 to 0.1%) by share. The gene calls are TRBV30 and TRBJ2-1; 7 bases agree with TRBD2. Trimming at V came to 0 bases and at J to 0 bases, leaving 8 bases not matched to a gene. The CDR3 contains 17 residues. CDR1 is GTSNPN and CDR2 is SVGIG in the germline V gene (reference sequence). Written as DNA, the CDR3 is TGTGCCTGGAGTGTACTCTCAGCGGGGATCTCCTACAATGAGCAGTTCTTC. It is translated as CAWSVLSAGISYNEQFF.

The V call is TRBV6-4, the J call TRBJ1-2; no clear D gene. CDR1 and CDR2 from the germline V gene are MRHNA and SNTAGT. CDR3 size: 14 residues. V lost 3 bases and J lost 2, with 10 bases in between. The CDR3 sequence: CASSDLTRNYGYTF. The DNA of the CDR3 is TGTGCCAGCAGTGATCTTACCCGAAACTATGGCTACACCTTC.

This chain joins TRBV14 and TRBJ1-4, with D possibly being TRBD1 (5 bases). CDR3 length: 14 amino acids. V was cut by 2 bases and J by 8 bases, with 12 bases left in between. CDR1 and CDR2 from the germline V gene are SGHDN and FVKESK. CDR3 sequence reads: CASSQRGLSEKLFF. CDR3 DNA: TGTGCCAGCAGCCAAAGGGGCCTTAGCGAAAAACTGTTTTTT.

The gene calls are TRBV5-1 and TRBJ1-5, with a possible D match to TRBD1 (5 bases). Trimming removed 3 bases at V and 3 bases at J, with 16 bases between. The germline V gene has CDR1 SGHRS and CDR2 YFSETQ. The CDR3 has 16 residues. The CDR3 nucleotides are TGCGCCAGCAGCTCGGGCGGGGGGGAGAACAATCAGCCCCAGCATTTT. As protein: CASSSGGGENNQPQHF.

V usage is TRBV13 and J usage is TRBJ2-7, with D tentatively TRBD2 (5 bases). Germline CDR1 and CDR2: PRHDT and FYEKMQ (reference sequence). The CDR3 runs to 14 residues. V was pared by 5 bases and J by 3 bases, with 14 bases between. The chain's CDR3 is CASSEGRKSYEQYF. The CDR3 DNA reads as TGTGCCAGCAGCGAGGGTCGGAAAAGCTACGAGCAGTACTTC.

The chain has TRBV14 and TRBJ1-2; D gene uncertain. The V and J ends lost 0 bases and 4 bases respectively, with 15 bases between them. Germline-derived CDR1 and CDR2 are SGHDN and FVKESK. The CDR3 spans 16 residues. In nucleotides, the CDR3 is TGTGCCAGCAGCCAAGACACCGGGCTGGGCGTCTATGGCTACACCTTC. The encoded protein is CASSQDTGLGVYGYTF.

The chain combines TRBV11-3 with TRBJ2-1, with TRBD2 matching 7 bases. The CDR3 length is 15 residues. Losses at the gene ends were 5 bases for V and 5 bases for J; bases not matched to a gene: 9. Germline V lookup: CDR1 SGHNT, CDR2 YENEEA. CDR3 coding DNA: TGTGCCAGCAGCCGATTGGGACTACCAAACAATGAGCAGTTCTTC. Its protein product is CASSRLGLPNNEQFF. Full variable domain (rest looked up from reference TRBV11-3 and TRBJ2-1): EAGVVQSPRYKIIEKKQPVAFWCNPISGHNTLYWYLQNLGQGPELLIRYENEEAVDDSQLPKDRFSAERLKGVDSTLKIQPAELGDSAVYLCASSRLGLPNNEQFFGPGTRLTVL.